A single sample is the source of the 6 T cell receptor beta chains below, sequenced in a study of Graves' ophthalmopathy and Graves' hyperthyroidism (dated by TCRdb to between 2018 and 2020). TCRdb records Illumina HiSeq 2000 as the sequencer. For repertoire sequencing, TCR beta CDR3 regions were amplified from RNA transcripts. The first round of RT-PCR was done with HTBI primers and the Qiagen OneStep RT-PCR kit, and was followed by a second round of multiplex PCR, then size selection and purification. TCRdb trimmed public reads at Q25 via fastp, called clones via MiXCR and kept in-frame beta chains. Entries are consolidated by CDR3 protein sequence, retaining the most common genes and DNA. Counted in this sample were 400,000 to 500,000 distinct CDR3 sequences; roughly 21% of them appeared once. The ten largest clonotypes hold 2.5% to 3.5% of the sample. Sequencing input: peripheral blood. These receptors were taken from a woman aged 18 to 35 with stable Graves' hyperthyroidism. Donor details come from another sample of the same person, matched by shared clones.

There are many counts of this clonotype. CDR3: CASSLYTPTTLWGFYEQYF. CDR3 DNA sequence: TGTGCCAGCAGTTTATACACCCCCACGACTCTATGGGGGTTCTACGAGCAGTACTTC. The chain joins TRBV27 to TRBJ2-7; D may correspond to TRBD1 or TRBD2 (5 bases each). The CDR3 loop spans 19 amino acids. Germline CDR1 reads MNHEY; CDR2 reads SMNVEV (reference sequence). V was pared by 1 base and J by 3 bases, with 25 bases between.

The chain has TRBV19 and TRBJ2-5; no definite D call. Between the trimmed V and J ends, which lost 3 bases and 2 bases, there was a span of 7 bases. The CDR3 has 13 residues. Germline V gives CDR1 LNHDA, CDR2 SQIVND (reference sequence). CDR3 in DNA: TGTGCCAGTAGTATTCCAGGACAAGAGACCCAGTACTTC. This gives the protein CASSIPGQETQYF. Looking up the rest from reference TRBV19 and TRBJ2-5 gives the full variable domain: DGGITQSPKYLFRKEGQNVTLSCEQNLNHDAMYWYRQDPGQGLRLIYYSQIVNDFQKGDIAEGYSVSREKKESFPLTVTSAQKNPTAFYLCASSIPGQETQYFGPGTRLLVL.

This clonotype occurred many times. The rearrangement joins TRBV29-1 to TRBJ1-2, with TRBD1 identical over 9 bases. The V and J ends lost 4 bases and 0 bases, in that order; junction bases with no gene match: 0. Germline V gene sequence: CDR1 SQVTM, CDR2 ANQGSEA. The CDR3 covers 13 residues. The CDR3 is CSVGTGANYGYTF. CDR3 DNA: TGCAGCGTTGGGACAGGGGCTAACTATGGCTACACCTTC.

There are many counts of this clonotype. V usage is TRBV7-8 and J usage is TRBJ2-2; D remains unclear. With 1 base removed from V and 7 bases from J, the gap between germline ends came to 13 bases. Germline CDR1 is SGHVS and CDR2 is FQNEAQ. CDR3 length equals 15 residues. In nucleotides, the CDR3 is TGTGCCAGCAGCTTAGAGGAACTTAGAGGCGGGGAGCTGTTTTTT. Encoded protein: CASSLEELRGGELFF.

About this clonotype: This may stem from a read error, because a much larger clone lies one nucleotide away. The V call is TRBV3-1, the J call TRBJ2-7; D gene unclear. CDR1 is LGHDT and CDR2 is YNNKEL in the germline V gene (reference sequence). CDR3 length: 14 amino acids. The CDR3 DNA sequence: TGTGCCAGCAGCCAAGATTCTCTGGCTTACGAGCAGTGCTTC. Translated, it gives CASSQDSLAYEQCF.

This chain links TRBV7-2 with TRBJ2-7; 8 nucleotides match TRBD1. This CDR3 has 14 amino acids. CDR1 and CDR2 (germline): SGHTA, FQGNSA. Trimming removed 4 bases from V and 4 bases from J; junction bases left unmatched: 6. The CDR3 protein is CASSWTGMGYEQYF. The CDR3 nucleotides read TGTGCCAGCAGCTGGACAGGGATGGGGTACGAGCAGTACTTC.